Included here is one TCR beta chain sequence, with context. The record originates from a study of blood T cells in healthy people across ages. The V gene's germline CDR1 is SQVTM and CDR2 ANQGSEA. The CDR3 has 14 residues. Trimming pared 4 bases from V and 4 bases from J, leaving 16 bases between. It was with a sample-barcoded 5' primer and a J-beta primer mix that a second PCR of roughly 7 to 12 cycles was run. TCRdb re-called the 5' RACE reads through MiXCR, storing one row per CDR3 protein. The data contain 800,000 to 1,300,000 distinct CDR3 sequences, less than 25% of them singletons. The sample also formed part of further work on T cells of mothers and their children.

The sample was blood. The receptor's source is a girl aged 2 to 10 in good health. The gene calls are TRBV29-1 and TRBJ1-1; D is perhaps TRBD1 (6 bases). The chain's CDR3 is CSVGAGAGGTEAFF. The CDR3 bases are TGCAGCGTTGGGGCGGGGGCGGGCGGCACTGAAGCTTTCTTT. Complete variable domain (other parts from reference TRBV29-1 and TRBJ1-1): SAVISQKPSRDICQRGTSLTIQCQVDSQVTMMFWYRQQPGQSLTLIATANQGSEATYESGFVIDKFPISRPNLTFSTLTVSNMSPEDSSIYLCSVGAGAGGTEAFFGQGTRLTVV.